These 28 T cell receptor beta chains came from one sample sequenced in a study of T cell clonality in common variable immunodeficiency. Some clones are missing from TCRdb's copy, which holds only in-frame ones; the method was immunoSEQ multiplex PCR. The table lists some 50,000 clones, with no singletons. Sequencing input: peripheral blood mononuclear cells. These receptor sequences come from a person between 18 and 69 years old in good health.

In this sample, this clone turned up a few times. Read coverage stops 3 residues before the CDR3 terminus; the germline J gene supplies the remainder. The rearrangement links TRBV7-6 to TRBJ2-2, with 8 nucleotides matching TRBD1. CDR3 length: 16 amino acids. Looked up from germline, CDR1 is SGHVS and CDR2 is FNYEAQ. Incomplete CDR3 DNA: TGTGCCAGCAGCAGCCTCCCAGACAGGGGTTTAGAAAAG. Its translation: CASSSLPDRGLEK. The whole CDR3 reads CASSSLPDRGLEKLFF.

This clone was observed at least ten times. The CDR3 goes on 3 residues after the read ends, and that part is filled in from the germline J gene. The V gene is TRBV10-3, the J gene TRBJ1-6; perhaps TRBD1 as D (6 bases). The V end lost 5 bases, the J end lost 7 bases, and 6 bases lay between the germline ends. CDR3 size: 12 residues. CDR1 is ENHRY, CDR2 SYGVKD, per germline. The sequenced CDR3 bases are TGTGCCATCAGTACAGGGAATTCACCC. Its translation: CAISTGNSP. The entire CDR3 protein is CAISTGNSPLHF.

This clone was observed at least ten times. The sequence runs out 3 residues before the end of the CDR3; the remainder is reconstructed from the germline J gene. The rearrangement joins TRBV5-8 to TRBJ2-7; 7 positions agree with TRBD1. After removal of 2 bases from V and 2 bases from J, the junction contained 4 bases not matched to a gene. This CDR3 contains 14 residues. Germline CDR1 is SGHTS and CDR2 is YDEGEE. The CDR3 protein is CASSFRDSTYEQYF. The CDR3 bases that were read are TGTGCCAGCAGCTTCCGGGACAGCACCTACGAG.

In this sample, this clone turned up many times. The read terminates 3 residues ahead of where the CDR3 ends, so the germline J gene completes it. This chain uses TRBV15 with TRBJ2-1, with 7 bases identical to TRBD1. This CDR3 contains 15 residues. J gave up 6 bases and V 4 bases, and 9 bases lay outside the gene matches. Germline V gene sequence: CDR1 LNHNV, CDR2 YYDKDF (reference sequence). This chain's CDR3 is CATSTVRGFGNEQFF. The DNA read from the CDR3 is TGTGCCACCAGCACGGTCAGGGGGTTTGGCAATGAG.

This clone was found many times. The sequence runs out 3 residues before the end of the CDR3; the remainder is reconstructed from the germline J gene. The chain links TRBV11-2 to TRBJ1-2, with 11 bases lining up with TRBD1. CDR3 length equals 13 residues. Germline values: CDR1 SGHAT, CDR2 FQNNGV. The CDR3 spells CASSRGTGGGYTF. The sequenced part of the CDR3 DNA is TGTGCCAGCAGCCGAGGGACAGGGGGAGGC.

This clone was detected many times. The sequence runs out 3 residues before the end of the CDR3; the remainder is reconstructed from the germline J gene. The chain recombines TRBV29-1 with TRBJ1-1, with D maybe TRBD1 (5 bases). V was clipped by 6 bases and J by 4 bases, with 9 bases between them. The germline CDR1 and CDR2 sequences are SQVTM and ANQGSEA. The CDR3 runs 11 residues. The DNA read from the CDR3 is TGCAGCGTACGAGGGGTCACTGAA. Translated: CSVRGVTE. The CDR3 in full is CSVRGVTEAFF.

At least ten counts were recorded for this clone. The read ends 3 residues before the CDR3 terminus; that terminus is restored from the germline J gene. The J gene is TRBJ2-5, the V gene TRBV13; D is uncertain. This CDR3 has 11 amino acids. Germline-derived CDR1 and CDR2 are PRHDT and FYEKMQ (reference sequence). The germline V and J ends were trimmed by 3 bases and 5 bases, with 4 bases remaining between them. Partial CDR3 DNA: TGTGCCAGCAGCTTTTCGGAGACC. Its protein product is CASSFSET. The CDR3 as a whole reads CASSFSETQYF.

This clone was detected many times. The CDR3 protein is CSARDQQSGANEQYF. The sequenced part of the CDR3 DNA is TGCAGTGCTAGAGATCAGCAGAGCGGGGCCAACGAG. The J gene is TRBJ2-7, the V gene TRBV20-1; the match to TRBD2 covers 7 bases. The observed sequence ends 3 residues before the CDR3 terminus, with the missing tail filled in from the germline J gene. V lost 0 bases and J lost 5; bases outside the gene matches: 10. Looked up from germline, CDR1 is DFQATT and CDR2 is SNEGSKA (reference sequence). CDR3 length: 15 amino acids.

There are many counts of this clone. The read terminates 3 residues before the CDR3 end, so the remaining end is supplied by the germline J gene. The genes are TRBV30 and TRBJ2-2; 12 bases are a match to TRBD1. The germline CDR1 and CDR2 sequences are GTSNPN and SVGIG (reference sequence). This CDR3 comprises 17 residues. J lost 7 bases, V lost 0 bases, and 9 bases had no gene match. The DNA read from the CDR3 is TGTGCCTGGAGTGTCGGGTGGGGGACAGGGGGCATCGGGGAG. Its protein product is CAWSVGWGTGGIGE. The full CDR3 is CAWSVGWGTGGIGELFF.

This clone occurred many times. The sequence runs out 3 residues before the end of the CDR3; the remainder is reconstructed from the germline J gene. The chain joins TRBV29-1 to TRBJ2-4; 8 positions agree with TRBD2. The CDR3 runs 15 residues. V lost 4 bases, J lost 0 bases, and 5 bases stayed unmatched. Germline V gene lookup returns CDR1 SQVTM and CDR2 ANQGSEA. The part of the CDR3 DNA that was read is TGCAGCGTTGGTGCGGGGGGCTTAGCCAAAAACATT. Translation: CSVGAGGLAKNI. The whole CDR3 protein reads CSVGAGGLAKNIQYF.

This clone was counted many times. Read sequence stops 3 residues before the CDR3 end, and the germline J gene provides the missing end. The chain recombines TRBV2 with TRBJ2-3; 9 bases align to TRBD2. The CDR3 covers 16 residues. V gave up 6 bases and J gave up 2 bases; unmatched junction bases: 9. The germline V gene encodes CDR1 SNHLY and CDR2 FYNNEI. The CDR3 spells CASRALAGSPTDTQYF. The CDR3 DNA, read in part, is TGTGCCAGCAGGGCCCTAGCGGGGTCCCCCACAGATACG.

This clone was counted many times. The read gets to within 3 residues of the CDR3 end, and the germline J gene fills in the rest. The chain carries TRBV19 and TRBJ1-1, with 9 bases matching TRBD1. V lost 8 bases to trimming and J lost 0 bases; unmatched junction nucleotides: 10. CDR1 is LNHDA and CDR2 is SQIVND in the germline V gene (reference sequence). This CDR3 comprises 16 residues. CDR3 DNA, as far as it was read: TGTGCCAGTGCCAGAACAGGGGGCAGGGTGAACACTGAA. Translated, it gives CASARTGGRVNTE. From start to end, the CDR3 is CASARTGGRVNTEAFF.

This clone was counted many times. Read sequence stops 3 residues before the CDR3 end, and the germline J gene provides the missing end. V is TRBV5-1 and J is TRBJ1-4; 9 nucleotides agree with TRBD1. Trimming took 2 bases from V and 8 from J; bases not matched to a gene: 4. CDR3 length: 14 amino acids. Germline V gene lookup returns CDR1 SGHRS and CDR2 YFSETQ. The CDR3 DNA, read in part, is TGCGCCAGCAGCTTCACAGGGGGCGACGAAAAA. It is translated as CASSFTGGDEK. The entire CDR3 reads CASSFTGGDEKLFF.

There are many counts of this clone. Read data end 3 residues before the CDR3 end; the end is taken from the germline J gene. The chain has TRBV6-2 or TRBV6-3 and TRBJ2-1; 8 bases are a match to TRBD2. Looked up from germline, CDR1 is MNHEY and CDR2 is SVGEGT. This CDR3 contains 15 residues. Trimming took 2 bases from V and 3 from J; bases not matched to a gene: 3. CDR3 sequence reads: CASSYLAGDYNEQFF. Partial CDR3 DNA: TGTGCCAGCAGTTACCTAGCGGGTGACTACAATGAG.

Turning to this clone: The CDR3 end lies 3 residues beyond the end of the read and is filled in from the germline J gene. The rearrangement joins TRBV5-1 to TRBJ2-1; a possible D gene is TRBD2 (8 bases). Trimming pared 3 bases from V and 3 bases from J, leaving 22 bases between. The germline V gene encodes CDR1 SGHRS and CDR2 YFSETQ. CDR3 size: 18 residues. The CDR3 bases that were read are TGCGCCAGCAGCTCCCCCGGGGGGGGGACAGAAAACTACAATGAG. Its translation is CASSSPGGGTENYNE. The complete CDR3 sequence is CASSSPGGGTENYNEQFF.

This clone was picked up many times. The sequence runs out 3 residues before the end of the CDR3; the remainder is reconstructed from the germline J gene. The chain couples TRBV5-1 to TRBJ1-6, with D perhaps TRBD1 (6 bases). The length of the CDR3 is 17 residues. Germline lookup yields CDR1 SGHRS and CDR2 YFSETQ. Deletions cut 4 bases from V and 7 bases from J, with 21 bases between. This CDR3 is CASSRRTGPGGNSPLHF. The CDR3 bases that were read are TGCGCCAGCAGCCGAAGAACAGGGCCGGGGGGGAATTCACCC.

CDR3 sequence reads: CASSSSGADTQYF. The DNA read from the CDR3 is TGTGCCAGCAGCTCCTCAGGGGCAGATACG. The V call is TRBV7-9, the J call TRBJ2-3, with D tentatively TRBD1 (6 bases). Read data end 3 residues before the CDR3 end; the end is taken from the germline J gene. Germline V gives CDR1 SEHNR, CDR2 FQNEAQ (reference sequence). The V end was cut by 4 bases, the J end by 4 bases, with 9 bases between. The CDR3 runs 13 residues.

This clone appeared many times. CDR3 bases read: TGTGCCAGCACAGTAGCCCTCCAAGAGACC. Translation gives CASTVALQET. The whole CDR3 is CASTVALQETQYF. The V call is TRBV2, the J call TRBJ2-5; no clear D. The sequence runs out 3 residues before the end of the CDR3; the remainder is reconstructed from the germline J gene. Germline CDR1 is SNHLY and CDR2 is FYNNEI. Trimming stripped 7 bases from V and 1 base from J, with 10 bases between. This CDR3 has 13 residues.

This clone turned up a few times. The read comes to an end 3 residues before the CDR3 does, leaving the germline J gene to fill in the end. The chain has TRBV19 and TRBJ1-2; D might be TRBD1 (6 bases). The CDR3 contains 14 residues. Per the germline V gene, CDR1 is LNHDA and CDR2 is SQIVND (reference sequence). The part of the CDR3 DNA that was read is TGTGCCAGTAGTGGCGGGGGGCGGTACAATGAC. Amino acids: CASSGGGRYND. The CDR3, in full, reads CASSGGGRYNDYTF.

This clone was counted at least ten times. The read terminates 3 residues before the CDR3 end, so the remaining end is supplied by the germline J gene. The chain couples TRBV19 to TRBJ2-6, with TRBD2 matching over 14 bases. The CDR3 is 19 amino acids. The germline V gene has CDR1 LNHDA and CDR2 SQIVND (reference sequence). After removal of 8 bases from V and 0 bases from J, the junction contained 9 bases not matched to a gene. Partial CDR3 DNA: TGTGCCAGTTCCATGCGACTAGCGGGGGGGAACTCTGGGGCCAACGTC. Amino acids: CASSMRLAGGNSGANV. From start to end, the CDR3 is CASSMRLAGGNSGANVLTF.

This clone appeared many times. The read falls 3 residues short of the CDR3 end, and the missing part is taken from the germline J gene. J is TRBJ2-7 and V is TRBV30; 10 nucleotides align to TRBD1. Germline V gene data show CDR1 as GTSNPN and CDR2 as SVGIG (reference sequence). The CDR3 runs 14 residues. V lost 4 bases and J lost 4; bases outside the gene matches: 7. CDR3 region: CAWTRGTGVYEQYF. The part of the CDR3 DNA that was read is TGTGCCTGGACCCGCGGGACAGGGGTATACGAG.

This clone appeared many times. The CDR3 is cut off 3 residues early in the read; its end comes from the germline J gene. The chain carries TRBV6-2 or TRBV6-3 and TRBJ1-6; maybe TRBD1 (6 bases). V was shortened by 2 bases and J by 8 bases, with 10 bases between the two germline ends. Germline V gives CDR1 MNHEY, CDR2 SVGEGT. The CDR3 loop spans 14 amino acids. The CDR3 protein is CASSYDRKDSPLHF. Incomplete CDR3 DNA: TGTGCCAGCAGTTACGACAGGAAGGATTCACCC.

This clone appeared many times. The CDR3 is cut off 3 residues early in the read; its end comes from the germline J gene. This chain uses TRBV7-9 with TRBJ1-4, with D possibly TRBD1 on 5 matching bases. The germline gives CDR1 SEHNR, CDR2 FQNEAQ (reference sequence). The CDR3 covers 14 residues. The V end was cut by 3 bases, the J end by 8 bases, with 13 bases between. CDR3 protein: CASSLRGEEEKLFF. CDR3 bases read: TGTGCCAGCAGCTTGAGGGGTGAGGAGGAAAAA.

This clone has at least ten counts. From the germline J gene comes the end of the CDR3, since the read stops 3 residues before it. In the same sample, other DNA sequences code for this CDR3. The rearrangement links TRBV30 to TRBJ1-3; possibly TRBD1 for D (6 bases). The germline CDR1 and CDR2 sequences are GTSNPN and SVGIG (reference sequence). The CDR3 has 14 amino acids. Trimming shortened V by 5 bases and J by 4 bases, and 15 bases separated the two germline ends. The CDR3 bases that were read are TGTGCCTGGGGTTACCGGGACATAGGAAACACC. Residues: CAWGYRDIGNT. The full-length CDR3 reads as CAWGYRDIGNTIYF.

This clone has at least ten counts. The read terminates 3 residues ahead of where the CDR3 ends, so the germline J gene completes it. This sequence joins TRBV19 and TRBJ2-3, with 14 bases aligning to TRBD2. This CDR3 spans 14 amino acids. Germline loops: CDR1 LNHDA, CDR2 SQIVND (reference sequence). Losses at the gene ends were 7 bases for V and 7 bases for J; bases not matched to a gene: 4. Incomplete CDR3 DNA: TGTGCCAGTAAGGGACTAGCGGGGGTTCATACG. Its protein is CASKGLAGVHT. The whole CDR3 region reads CASKGLAGVHTQYF.

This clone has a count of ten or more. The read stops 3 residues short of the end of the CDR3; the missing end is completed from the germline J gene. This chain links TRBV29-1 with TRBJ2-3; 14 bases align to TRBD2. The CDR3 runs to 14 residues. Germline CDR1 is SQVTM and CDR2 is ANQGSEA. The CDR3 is CSHKTSGGGDTQYF. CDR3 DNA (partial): TGCAGTCACAAGACTAGCGGGGGGGGAGATACG.

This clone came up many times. CDR3: CASSGDTTTQAFF. The CDR3 DNA, read in part, is TGTGCCAGTAGCGGGGACACCACCACCCAA. The rearrangement uses TRBV19 and TRBJ1-1; a weak D match, TRBD1 (6 bases). Coverage ceases 3 residues before the CDR3 finishes, and the germline J gene fills in the end. The CDR3 is 13 amino acids. CDR1 is LNHDA, CDR2 SQIVND, per germline (reference sequence).

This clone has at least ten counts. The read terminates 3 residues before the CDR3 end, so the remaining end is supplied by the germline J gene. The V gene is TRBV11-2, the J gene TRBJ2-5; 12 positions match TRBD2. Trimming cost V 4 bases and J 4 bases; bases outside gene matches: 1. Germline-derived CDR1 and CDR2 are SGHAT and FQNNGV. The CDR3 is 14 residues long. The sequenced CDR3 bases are TGTGCCAGCAGCTCGGGACTAGCGGGAGAGACC. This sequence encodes CASSSGLAGET. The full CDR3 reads CASSSGLAGETQYF.